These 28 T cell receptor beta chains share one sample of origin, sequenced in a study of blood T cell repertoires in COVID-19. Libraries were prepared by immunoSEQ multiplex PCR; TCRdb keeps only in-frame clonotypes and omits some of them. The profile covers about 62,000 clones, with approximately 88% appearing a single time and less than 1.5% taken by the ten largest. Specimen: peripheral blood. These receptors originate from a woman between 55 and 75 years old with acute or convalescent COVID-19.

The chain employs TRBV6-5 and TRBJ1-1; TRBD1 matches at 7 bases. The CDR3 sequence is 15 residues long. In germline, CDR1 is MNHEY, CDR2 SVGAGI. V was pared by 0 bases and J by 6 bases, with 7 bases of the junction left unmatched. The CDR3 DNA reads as TGTGCCAGCAGTTACTCGACAGGGCAATGGGCTGAAGCTTTCTTT. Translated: CASSYSTGQWAEAFF.

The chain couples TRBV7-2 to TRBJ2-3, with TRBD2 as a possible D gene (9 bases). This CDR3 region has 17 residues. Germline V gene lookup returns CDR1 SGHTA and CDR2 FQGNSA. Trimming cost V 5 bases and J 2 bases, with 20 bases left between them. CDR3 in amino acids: CASSTQGAGGPTDTQYF. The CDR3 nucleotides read TGTGCCAGCAGCACCCAGGGGGCGGGGGGGCCCACAGATACGCAGTATTTT.

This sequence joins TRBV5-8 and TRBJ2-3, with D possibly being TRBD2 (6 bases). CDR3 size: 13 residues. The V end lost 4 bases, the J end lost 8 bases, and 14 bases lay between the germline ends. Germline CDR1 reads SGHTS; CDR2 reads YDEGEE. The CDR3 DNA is TGTGCCAGCAGCCCGATCCAGGGAGGTACGCAGTATTTT. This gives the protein CASSPIQGGTQYF.

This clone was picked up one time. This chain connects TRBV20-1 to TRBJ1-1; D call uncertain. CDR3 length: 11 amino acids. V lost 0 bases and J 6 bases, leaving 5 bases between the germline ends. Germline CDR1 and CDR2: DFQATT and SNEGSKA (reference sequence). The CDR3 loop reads CSARDSAEAFF. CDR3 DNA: TGCAGTGCTAGAGATTCCGCTGAAGCTTTCTTT.

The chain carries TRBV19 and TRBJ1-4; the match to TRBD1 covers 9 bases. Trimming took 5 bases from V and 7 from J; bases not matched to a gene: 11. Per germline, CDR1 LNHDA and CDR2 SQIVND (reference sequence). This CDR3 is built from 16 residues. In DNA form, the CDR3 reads TGTGCCAGTAGTGGCTGGACAGGGGAGGCCAGTGAAAAACTGTTTTTT. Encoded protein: CASSGWTGEASEKLFF.

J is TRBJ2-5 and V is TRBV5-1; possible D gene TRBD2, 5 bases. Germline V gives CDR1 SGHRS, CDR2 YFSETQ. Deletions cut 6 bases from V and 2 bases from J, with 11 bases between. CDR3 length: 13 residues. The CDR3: CASNPGIQETQYF. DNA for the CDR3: TGCGCCAGCAACCCGGGAATTCAAGAGACCCAGTACTTC.

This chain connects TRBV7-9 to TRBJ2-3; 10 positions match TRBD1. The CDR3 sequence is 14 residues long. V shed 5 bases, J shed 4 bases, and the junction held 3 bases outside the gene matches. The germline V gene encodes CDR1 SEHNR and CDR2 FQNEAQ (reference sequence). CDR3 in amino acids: CASSRDRGADTQYF. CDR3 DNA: TGTGCCAGCAGCCGGGACAGGGGCGCAGATACGCAGTATTTT. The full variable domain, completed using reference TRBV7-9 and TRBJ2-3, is DTGVSQNPRHKITKRGQNVTFRCDPISEHNRLYWYRQTLGQGPEFLTYFQNEAQLEKSRLLSDRFSAERPKGSFSTLEIQRTEQGDSAMYLCASSRDRGADTQYFGPGTRLTVL.

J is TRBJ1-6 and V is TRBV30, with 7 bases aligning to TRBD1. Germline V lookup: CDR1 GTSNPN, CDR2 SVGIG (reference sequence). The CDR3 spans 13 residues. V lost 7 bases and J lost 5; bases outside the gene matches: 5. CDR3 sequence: CALGDSHNSPLHF. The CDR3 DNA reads TGTGCCTTGGGGGACAGCCATAATTCACCCCTCCACTTT.

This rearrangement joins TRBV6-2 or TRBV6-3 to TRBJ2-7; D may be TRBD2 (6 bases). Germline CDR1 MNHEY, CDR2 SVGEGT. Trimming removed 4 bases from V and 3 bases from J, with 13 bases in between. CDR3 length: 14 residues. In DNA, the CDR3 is TGTGCCAGCAGTTGGTCGGGGGAGAGCTACGAGCAGTACGTC. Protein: CASSWSGESYEQYV.

The CDR3 loop reads CASSPGQGRLADTQYF. The CDR3 DNA reads as TGTGCCAGCAGCCCTGGACAGGGTCGTTTAGCAGATACGCAGTATTTT. This sequence joins TRBV5-4 and TRBJ2-3, with TRBD1 matching over 8 bases. The CDR3 has 16 amino acids. Germline trimming cut 4 bases from V and 4 bases from J; bases unmatched to any gene: 11. Per germline, CDR1 SGHNT and CDR2 YYREEE (reference sequence).

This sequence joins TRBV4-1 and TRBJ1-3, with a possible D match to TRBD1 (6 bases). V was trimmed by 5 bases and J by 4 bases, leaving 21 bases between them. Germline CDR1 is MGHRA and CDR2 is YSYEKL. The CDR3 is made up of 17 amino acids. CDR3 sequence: CASSAAAAGAEGNTIYF. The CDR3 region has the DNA TGCGCCAGCAGCGCGGCCGCCGCGGGGGCAGAAGGAAACACCATATATTTT.

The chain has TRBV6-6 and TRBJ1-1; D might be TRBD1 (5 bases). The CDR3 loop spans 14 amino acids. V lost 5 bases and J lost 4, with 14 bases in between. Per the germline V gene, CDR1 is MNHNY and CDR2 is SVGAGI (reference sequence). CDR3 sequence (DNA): TGTGCCAGCAGTCGATCGACGGGGGGCACTGAAGCTTTCTTT. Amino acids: CASSRSTGGTEAFF.

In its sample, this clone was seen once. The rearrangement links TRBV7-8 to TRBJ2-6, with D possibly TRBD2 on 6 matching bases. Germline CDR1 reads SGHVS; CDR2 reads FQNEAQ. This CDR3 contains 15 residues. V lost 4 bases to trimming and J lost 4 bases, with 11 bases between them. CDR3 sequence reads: CASSSLAAGANVLTF. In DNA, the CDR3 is TGTGCCAGCAGCTCCTTAGCGGCAGGGGCCAACGTCCTGACTTTC.

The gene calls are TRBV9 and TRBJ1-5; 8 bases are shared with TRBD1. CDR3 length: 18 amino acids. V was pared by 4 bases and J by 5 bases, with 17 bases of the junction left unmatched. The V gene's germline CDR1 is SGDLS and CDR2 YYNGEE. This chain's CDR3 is CASSPLQSTDRAYQPQHF. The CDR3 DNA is TGTGCCAGCAGCCCACTCCAAAGTACGGACAGGGCCTATCAGCCCCAGCATTTT.

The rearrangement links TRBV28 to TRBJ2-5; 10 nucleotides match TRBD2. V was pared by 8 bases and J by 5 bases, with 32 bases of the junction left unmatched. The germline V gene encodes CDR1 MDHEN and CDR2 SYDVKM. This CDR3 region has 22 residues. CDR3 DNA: TGTGCCAGCTCATACGAGCGCTCCCCCTCTAGCGGGAGTCGAGGTCTTAGGGAGACCCAGTACTTC. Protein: CASSYERSPSSGSRGLRETQYF.

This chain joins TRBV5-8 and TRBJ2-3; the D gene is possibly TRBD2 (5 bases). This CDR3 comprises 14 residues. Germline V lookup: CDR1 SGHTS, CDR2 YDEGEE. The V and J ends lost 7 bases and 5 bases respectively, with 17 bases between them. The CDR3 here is CASPVGSAGDTQYF. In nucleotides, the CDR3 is TGTGCCAGCCCAGTCGGTAGTGCGGGAGATACGCAGTATTTT.

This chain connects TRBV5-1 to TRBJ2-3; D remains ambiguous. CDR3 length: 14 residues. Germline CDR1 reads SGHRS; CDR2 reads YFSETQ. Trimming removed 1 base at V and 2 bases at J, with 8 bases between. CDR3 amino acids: CASSLISDTDTQYF. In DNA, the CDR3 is TGCGCCAGCAGCTTGATCTCAGACACAGATACGCAGTATTTT.

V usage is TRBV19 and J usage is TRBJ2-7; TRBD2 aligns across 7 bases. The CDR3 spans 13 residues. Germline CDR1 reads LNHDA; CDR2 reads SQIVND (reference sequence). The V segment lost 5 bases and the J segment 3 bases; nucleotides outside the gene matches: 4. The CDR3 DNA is TGTGCCAGTAGTCCGGCTAGCGGCTACGAGCAGTACGTC. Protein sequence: CASSPASGYEQYV.

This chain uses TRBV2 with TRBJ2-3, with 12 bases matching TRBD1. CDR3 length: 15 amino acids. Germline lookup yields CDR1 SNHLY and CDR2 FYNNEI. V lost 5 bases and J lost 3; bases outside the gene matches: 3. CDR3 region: CASSPGQGATDTQYF. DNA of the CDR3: TGTGCCAGCAGTCCGGGACAGGGGGCGACAGATACGCAGTATTTT.

CDR3: CASSPRGNTEAFF. The CDR3, as DNA: TGTGCCAGCAGCCCCCGGGGGAACACTGAAGCTTTCTTT. This chain links TRBV7-8 with TRBJ1-1; D uncertain. V was shortened by 5 bases and J by 1 base, with 8 bases between the two germline ends. The CDR3 totals 13 residues. The germline gives CDR1 SGHVS, CDR2 FQNEAQ.

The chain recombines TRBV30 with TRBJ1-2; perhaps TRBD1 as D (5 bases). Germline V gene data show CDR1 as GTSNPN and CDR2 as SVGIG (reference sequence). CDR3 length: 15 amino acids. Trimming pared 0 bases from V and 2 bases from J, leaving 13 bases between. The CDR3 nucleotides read TGTGCCTGGAGTGTAGGGGCAGGGCAAAACTATGGCTACACCTTC. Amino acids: CAWSVGAGQNYGYTF.

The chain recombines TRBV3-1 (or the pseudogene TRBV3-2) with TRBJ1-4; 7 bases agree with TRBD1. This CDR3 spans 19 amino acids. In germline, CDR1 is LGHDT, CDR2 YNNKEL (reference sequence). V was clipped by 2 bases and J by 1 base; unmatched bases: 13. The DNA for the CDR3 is TGTGCCAGCAGCCAATCTCCTCGACAGGGAAGTGTAACTAATGAAAAACTGTTTTTT. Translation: CASSQSPRQGSVTNEKLFF.

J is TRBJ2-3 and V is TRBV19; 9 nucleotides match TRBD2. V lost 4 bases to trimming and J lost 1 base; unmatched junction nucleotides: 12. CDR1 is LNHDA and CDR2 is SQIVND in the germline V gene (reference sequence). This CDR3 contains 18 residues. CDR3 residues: CASSKAGGKWAGTDTQYF. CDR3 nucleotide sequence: TGTGCCAGTAGTAAAGCGGGAGGCAAATGGGCGGGCACAGATACGCAGTATTTT.

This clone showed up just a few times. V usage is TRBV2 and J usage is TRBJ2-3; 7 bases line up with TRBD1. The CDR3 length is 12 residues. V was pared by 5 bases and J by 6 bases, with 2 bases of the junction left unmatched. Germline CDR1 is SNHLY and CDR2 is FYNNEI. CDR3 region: CASSTQGDTQYF. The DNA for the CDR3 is TGTGCCAGCAGTACACAGGGGGATACGCAGTATTTT.

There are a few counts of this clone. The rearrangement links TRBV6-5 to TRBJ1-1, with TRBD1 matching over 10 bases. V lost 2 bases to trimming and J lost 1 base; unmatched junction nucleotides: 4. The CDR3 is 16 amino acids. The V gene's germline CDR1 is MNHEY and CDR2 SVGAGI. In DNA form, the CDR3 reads TGTGCCAGCAGTTACGGGACAGGGGTATGGAACACTGAAGCTTTCTTT. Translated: CASSYGTGVWNTEAFF.

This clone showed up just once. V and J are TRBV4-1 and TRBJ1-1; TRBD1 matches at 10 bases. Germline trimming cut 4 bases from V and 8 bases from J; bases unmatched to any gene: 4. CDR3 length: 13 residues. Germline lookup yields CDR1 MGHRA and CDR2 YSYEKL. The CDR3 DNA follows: TGCGCCAGCAGCCGAGACAGGGGGCTGGAAGCTTTCTTT. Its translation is CASSRDRGLEAFF.

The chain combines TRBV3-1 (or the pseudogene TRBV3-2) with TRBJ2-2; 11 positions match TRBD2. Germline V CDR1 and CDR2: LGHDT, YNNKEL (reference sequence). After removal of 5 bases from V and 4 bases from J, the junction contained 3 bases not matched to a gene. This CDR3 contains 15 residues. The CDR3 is CASSAGTSGTGELFF. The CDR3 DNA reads TGTGCCAGCAGCGCCGGGACTAGCGGCACCGGGGAGCTGTTTTTT.

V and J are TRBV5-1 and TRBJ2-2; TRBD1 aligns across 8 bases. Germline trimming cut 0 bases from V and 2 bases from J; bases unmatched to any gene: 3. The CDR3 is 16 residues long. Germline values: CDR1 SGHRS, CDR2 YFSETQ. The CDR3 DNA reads TGCGCCAGCAGCTTGGCTGGACAGGGTAACACCGGGGAGCTGTTTTTT. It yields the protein CASSLAGQGNTGELFF.